This T cell receptor (beta chain) was identified during a study of cytomegalovirus exposure and HLA in healthy donors. Overall study findings and caveats: A previous analysis found most TCR beta V segments productive roughly 87% or roughly 30% of the time. Association of a missense DCLRE1C variant with TCR beta V- and J-gene trimming was reported in a later analysis.

On this clone itself: The antigen is not known.

V lost 1 base, J lost 0 bases, and 7 bases lay in between. CDR3 length: 15 residues. Per the germline V gene, CDR1 is MDHEN and CDR2 is SYDVKM. Primers for the PCR totalled 60 Vbeta and 13 Jbeta. TCRdb keeps only in-frame clones here, not all; method: immunoSEQ multiplex PCR. Among roughly 89,000 clones listed, approximately 72% were seen once. The origin of this receptor is a man aged 30 to 39 in good health and CMV-seropositive. The sample taken for sequencing was PBMCs. The rearrangement uses TRBV28 and TRBJ2-1; no clear D gene. CDR3 nucleotide sequence: TGTGCCAGCAGTTTATTTTCCAGCTCCTACAATGAGCAGTTCTTC. Amino acids: CASSLFSSSYNEQFF.